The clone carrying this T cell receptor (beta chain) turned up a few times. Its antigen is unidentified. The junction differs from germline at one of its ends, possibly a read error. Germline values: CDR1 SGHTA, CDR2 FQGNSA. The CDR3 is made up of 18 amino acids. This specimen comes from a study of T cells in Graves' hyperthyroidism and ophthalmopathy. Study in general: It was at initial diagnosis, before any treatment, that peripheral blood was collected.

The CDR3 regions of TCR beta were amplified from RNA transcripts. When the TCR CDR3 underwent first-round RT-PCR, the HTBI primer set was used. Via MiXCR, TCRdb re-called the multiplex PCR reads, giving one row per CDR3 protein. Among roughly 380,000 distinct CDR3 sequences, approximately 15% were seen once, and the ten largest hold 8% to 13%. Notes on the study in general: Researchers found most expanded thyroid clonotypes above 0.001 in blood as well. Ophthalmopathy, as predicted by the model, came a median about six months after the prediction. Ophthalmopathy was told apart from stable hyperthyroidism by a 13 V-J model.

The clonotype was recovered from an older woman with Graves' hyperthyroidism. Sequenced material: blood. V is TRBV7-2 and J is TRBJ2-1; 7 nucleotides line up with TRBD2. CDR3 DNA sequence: TGCGCCAGCAGCCAAGGTTTGGGGGGAGGGTCTGTATCTTATGAGCAGTTCTTC. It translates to CASSQGLGGGSVSYEQFF.